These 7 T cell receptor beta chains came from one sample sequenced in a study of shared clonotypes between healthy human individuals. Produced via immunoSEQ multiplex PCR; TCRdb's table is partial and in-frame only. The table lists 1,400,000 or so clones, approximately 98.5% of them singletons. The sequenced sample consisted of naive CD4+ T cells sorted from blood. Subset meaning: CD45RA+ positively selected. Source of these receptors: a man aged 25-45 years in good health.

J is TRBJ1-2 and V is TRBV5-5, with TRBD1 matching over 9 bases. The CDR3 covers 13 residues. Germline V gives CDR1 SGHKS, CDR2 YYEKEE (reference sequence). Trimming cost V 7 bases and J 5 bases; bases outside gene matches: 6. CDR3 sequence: CASYRGQGYGYTF. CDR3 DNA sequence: TGTGCCAGCTACAGGGGGCAAGGGTATGGCTACACCTTC.

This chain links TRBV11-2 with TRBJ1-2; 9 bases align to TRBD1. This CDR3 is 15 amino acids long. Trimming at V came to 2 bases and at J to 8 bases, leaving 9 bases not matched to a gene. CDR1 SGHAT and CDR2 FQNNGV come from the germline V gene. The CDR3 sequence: CASSLKADRGLGYTF. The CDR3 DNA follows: TGTGCCAGCAGCTTAAAGGCTGACAGGGGGTTAGGCTACACCTTC.

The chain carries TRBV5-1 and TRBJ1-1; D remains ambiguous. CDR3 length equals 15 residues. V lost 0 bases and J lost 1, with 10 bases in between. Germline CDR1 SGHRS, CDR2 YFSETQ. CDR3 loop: CASSLAAGKNTEAFF. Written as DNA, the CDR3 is TGCGCCAGCAGCTTGGCCGCGGGGAAGAACACTGAAGCTTTCTTT.

The CDR3 is CASSSRKGLVPNYEQYF. Here the CDR3 DNA reads TGTGCCAGCAGCTCGCGGAAGGGACTAGTGCCTAACTACGAGCAGTACTTC. The chain employs TRBV5-4 and TRBJ2-7, with TRBD2 matching over 8 bases. Trimming cost V 3 bases and J 3 bases; bases outside gene matches: 14. CDR1 and CDR2 (germline): SGHNT, YYREEE (reference sequence). The CDR3 extends over 17 amino acids.

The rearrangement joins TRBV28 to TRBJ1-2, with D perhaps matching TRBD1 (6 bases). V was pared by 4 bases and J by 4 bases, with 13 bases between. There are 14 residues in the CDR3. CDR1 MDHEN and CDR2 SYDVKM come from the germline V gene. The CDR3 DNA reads TGTGCCAGCAGTTCCGGGGGGCTTGGCTATGGCTACACCTTC. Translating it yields CASSSGGLGYGYTF.

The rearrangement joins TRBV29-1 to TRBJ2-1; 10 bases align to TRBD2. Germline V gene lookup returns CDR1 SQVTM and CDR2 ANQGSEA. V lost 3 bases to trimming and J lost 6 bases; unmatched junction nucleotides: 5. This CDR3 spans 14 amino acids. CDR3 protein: CSVEPSGRINEQFF. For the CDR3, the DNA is TGCAGCGTTGAGCCTAGCGGGAGAATCAATGAGCAGTTCTTC.

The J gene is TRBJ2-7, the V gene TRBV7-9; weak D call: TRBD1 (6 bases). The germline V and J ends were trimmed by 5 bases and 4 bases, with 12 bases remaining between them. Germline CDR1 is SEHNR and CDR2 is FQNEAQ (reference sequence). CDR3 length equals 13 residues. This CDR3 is CASSPWTEYEQYF. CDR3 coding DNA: TGTGCCAGCAGCCCATGGACAGAGTACGAGCAGTACTTC. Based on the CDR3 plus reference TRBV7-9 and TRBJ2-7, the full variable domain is DTGVSQNPRHKITKRGQNVTFRCDPISEHNRLYWYRQTLGQGPEFLTYFQNEAQLEKSRLLSDRFSAERPKGSFSTLEIQRTEQGDSAMYLCASSPWTEYEQYFGPGTRLTVT.